Below are 17 T cell receptor beta chains sequenced from a single sample in a study of blood T cells in healthy people across ages. The authors ran a second PCR of roughly 6 to 12 cycles using a sample-barcoded 5' primer and a J-beta primer mix. TCRdb called the 5' RACE reads again in MiXCR, with one record for every CDR3 protein. The sample consists of some 1.4 million distinct CDR3 sequences, around 39% of them appearing once. The sequenced sample was blood. Receptors were obtained from a woman aged 18-29 years in good health.

This chain joins TRBV4-1 and TRBJ1-4, with 10 bases lining up with TRBD1. J lost 6 bases, V lost 4 bases, and 5 bases had no gene match. Germline V gene data show CDR1 as MGHRA and CDR2 as YSYEKL. The CDR3 has 15 residues. The CDR3 sequence: CASSLQGTGDEKLFF. The DNA of the CDR3 is TGCGCCAGCAGCCTACAGGGGACAGGGGATGAAAAACTGTTTTTT.

The chain has TRBV28 and TRBJ1-2; 10 bases map to TRBD1. This CDR3 spans 15 amino acids. Looked up from germline, CDR1 is MDHEN and CDR2 is SYDVKM. V was pared by 6 bases and J by 7 bases, with 11 bases of the junction left unmatched. In DNA, the CDR3 is TGTGCCAGCAGCCTCCCCGGGACAGGGGCGTTTGGCTACACCTTC. It encodes CASSLPGTGAFGYTF.

This clonotype was seen only a few times. The rearrangement joins TRBV28 to TRBJ2-7; D remains ambiguous. There are 13 residues in the CDR3. Trimming stripped 2 bases from V and 2 bases from J, with 7 bases between. From germline, CDR1 is MDHEN and CDR2 SYDVKM. In DNA, the CDR3 is TGTGCCAGCAGTTTAATCAGCGCCTACGAGCAGTACTTC. This gives the protein CASSLISAYEQYF.

In regard to this clonotype: Relative to the germline gene, one junction end is altered; a read error may explain this. This chain links TRBV28 with TRBJ2-7; TRBD1 matches at 8 bases. Per germline, CDR1 MDHEN and CDR2 SYDVKM. This CDR3 has 13 residues. CDR3 coding DNA: TGTACCAGCAGTCCACAGGGGGTCAGGGAGCAGTACTTC. This gives the protein CTSSPQGVREQYF.

This clonotype came up a few times. The gene calls are TRBV20-1 and TRBJ2-7; D call uncertain. In germline, CDR1 is DFQATT, CDR2 SNEGSKA (reference sequence). CDR3 length: 14 residues. Trimming cost V 1 base and J 2 bases, with 12 bases left between them. This CDR3 reads CSARAWTDAYEQYF. The CDR3 nucleotides read TGCAGTGCTAGAGCCTGGACGGACGCCTACGAGCAGTACTTC.

The chain combines TRBV27 with TRBJ2-1; D not resolved. V was trimmed by 2 bases and J by 0 bases, leaving 14 bases between them. The CDR3 contains 17 residues. Germline-derived CDR1 and CDR2 are MNHEY and SMNVEV (reference sequence). Written as DNA, the CDR3 is TGTGCCAGCAGTTTACCTCCAGTCCTCAGCTCCTACAATGAGCAGTTCTTC. Residues: CASSLPPVLSSYNEQFF.

This clonotype was detected a few times. The V and J genes are TRBV28 and TRBJ2-7; 11 bases are a match to TRBD1. Losses at the gene ends were 4 bases for V and 7 bases for J; bases not matched to a gene: 12. Germline CDR1 MDHEN, CDR2 SYDVKM. The CDR3 length is 16 residues. The CDR3 sequence is CASSSTGQGASREQYF. The DNA for the CDR3 is TGTGCCAGCAGTTCCACCGGACAGGGGGCATCGAGGGAGCAGTACTTC. Variable domain in full (rest from reference TRBV28 and TRBJ2-7): DVKVTQSSRYLVKRTGEKVFLECVQDMDHENMFWYRQDPGLGLRLIYFSYDVKMKEKGDIPEGYSVSREKKERFSLILESASTNQTSMYLCASSSTGQGASREQYFGPGTRLTVT.

This chain connects TRBV6-6 to TRBJ2-7; TRBD1 is a possible D gene (6 bases). Per the germline V gene, CDR1 is MNHNY and CDR2 is SVGAGI (reference sequence). This CDR3 spans 16 amino acids. V was shortened by 4 bases and J by 0 bases, with 16 bases between the two germline ends. Written as DNA, the CDR3 is TGTGCCAGCAGTTCTAAAGGACAGAGCTTCTCCTACGAGCAGTACTTC. This translates into CASSSKGQSFSYEQYF.

The chain couples TRBV9 to TRBJ2-3; TRBD2 matches at 10 bases. Germline CDR1 SGDLS, CDR2 YYNGEE. This CDR3 comprises 17 residues. V was pared by 3 bases and J by 3 bases, with 10 bases of the junction left unmatched. This CDR3 is CASSALLAGVATDTQYF. DNA of the CDR3: TGTGCCAGCAGCGCCCTTCTAGCGGGGGTTGCTACAGATACGCAGTATTTT.

V usage is TRBV14 and J usage is TRBJ2-1, with 7 bases identical to TRBD1. Unmatched junction bases numbered 4, after V lost 4 bases and J lost 7 bases. The CDR3 spans 13 residues. CDR1 and CDR2 (germline): SGHDN, FVKESK. CDR3 sequence (DNA): TGTGCCAGCAGCCTCAGGGGGTTAAATGAGCAGTTCTTC. Its translation is CASSLRGLNEQFF.

The count of this clonotype is one. The CDR3 sequence is CASSFDGYSNQPQHF. CDR3 nucleotide sequence: TGTGCCAGCAGCTTTGACGGGTATAGCAATCAGCCCCAGCATTTT. This chain uses TRBV7-9 with TRBJ1-5; unclear D gene. Germline-derived CDR1 and CDR2 are SEHNR and FQNEAQ (reference sequence). This CDR3 region has 15 residues. V gave up 3 bases and J gave up 0 bases, with 9 bases separating them.

The rearrangement joins TRBV6-6 to TRBJ2-3, with 9 bases matching TRBD2. The V and J ends lost 6 bases and 3 bases, in that order; junction bases with no gene match: 7. Germline CDR1 reads MNHNY; CDR2 reads SVGAGI (reference sequence). There are 15 residues in the CDR3. DNA for the CDR3: TGTGCCAGCAGCGCGGGGGGGGATGGAACAGATACGCAGTATTTT. Translating gives CASSAGGDGTDTQYF.

Comment on this clonotype: Sequence at one end of the junction differs from germline and may be a read error. The genes are TRBV20-1 and TRBJ2-5; D is perhaps TRBD2 (6 bases). The DNA end is more similar to TRBJ2-4, so the J call may be wrong. There are 14 residues in the CDR3. The germline gives CDR1 DFQATT, CDR2 SNEGSKA (reference sequence). The CDR3 nucleotides are TGCAGCGCTAGAGCCAGCGGGCCACCTAACATTCAGTACTTC. It specifies CSARASGPPNIQYF.

This clonotype was counted between two and nine times. This rearrangement joins TRBV12-3 or TRBV12-4 to TRBJ2-7; tentatively, D is TRBD2 (5 bases). The CDR3 has 13 amino acids. Trimming removed 6 bases from V and 10 bases from J, with 19 bases in between. DNA for the CDR3: TGTGCCAGCAGCACAACCGAGGACTCCGGCCAGTACTTC. As protein: CASSTTEDSGQYF.

This clonotype was counted between two and nine times. The chain combines TRBV27 with TRBJ2-3; D might be TRBD2 (5 bases). The CDR3 has 14 residues. V was trimmed by 6 bases and J by 5 bases, leaving 15 bases between them. The V gene's germline CDR1 is MNHEY and CDR2 SMNVEV (reference sequence). CDR3 sequence reads: CASRLTSSGDTQYF. The CDR3 DNA follows: TGTGCCAGCAGACTTACTAGTTCGGGAGATACGCAGTATTTT.

This clonotype was observed a few times. The gene calls are TRBV10-3 and TRBJ2-3; no reliable D call. The CDR3 covers 15 residues. Germline CDR1 reads ENHRY; CDR2 reads SYGVKD. The germline V and J ends were trimmed by 4 bases and 3 bases, with 14 bases remaining between them. CDR3 DNA: TGTGCCATCAGTGGCCACTCGCTCGGGACAGATACGCAGTATTTT. It specifies CAISGHSLGTDTQYF.

As to this clonotype: The junction and the germline gene differ at one end; a read error may be behind it. The chain carries TRBV6-6 and TRBJ2-6; 9 bases fit TRBD1. CDR3 length: 17 residues. CDR1 and CDR2 from the germline V gene are MNHNY and SVGAGI (reference sequence). CDR3 residues: CVSIWDRDLLGANVLTF. Here the CDR3 DNA reads TGTGTCAGCATCTGGGACAGGGACCTCTTGGGGGCCAACGTCCTGACTTTC.